This T cell receptor (beta chain) appears in the sequencing data of a study of blood T cell repertoires in COVID-19. Study information: The origin of the acute and convalescent COVID-19 samples was the United States, Italy and Spain.

Participants came from fewer than 25 US areas, aged roughly 18 to 90 years. Sequencing was performed with immunoSEQ multiplex PCR; in TCRdb, only in-frame clones are kept and a portion is missing. The data contain about 300,000 clones, approximately 90% of them singletons. Trimming stripped 2 bases from V and 11 bases from J, with 19 bases between. Germline V gene lookup returns CDR1 SGHDT and CDR2 YYEEEE. The CDR3 contains 14 residues. Sequenced: PBMCs or T cells enriched from blood (not recorded which). This rearrangement joins TRBV5-6 to TRBJ1-1; possibly TRBD1 for D (5 bases). The receptor was isolated from a man aged 25 to 40 who had recovered from COVID-19. The CDR3 DNA reads as TGTGCCAGCAGCTTATCAGGGCGACGGGCCGCGGCTTTCTTT. Amino acid sequence: CASSLSGRRAAAFF.